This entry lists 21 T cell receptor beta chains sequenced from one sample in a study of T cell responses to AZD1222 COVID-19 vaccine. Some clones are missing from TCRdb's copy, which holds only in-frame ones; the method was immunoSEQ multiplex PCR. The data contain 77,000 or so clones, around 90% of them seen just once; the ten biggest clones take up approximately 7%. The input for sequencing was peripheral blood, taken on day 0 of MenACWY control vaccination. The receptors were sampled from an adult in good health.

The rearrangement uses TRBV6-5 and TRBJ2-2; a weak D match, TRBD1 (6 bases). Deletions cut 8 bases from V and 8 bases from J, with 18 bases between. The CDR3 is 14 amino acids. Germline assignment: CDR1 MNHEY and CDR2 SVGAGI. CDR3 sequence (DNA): TGTGCCAGCTTGTGGACAGACGCTGCGGGGGAGCTGTTTTTT. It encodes CASLWTDAAGELFF.

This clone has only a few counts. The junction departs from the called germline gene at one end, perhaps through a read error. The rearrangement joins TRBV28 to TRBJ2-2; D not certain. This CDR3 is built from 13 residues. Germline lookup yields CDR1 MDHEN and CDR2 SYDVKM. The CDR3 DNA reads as TGCGGAAGTGTAGACGCTAACACCGGGGAGCTGTTTTTT. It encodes CGSVDANTGELFF.

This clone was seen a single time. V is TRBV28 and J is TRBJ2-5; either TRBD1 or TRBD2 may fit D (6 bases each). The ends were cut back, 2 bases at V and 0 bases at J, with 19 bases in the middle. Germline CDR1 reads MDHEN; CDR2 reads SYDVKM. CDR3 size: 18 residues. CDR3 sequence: CASSLGQGGSSYQETQYF. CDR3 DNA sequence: TGTGCCAGCAGTTTAGGCCAAGGGGGGAGTAGTTACCAAGAGACCCAGTACTTC.

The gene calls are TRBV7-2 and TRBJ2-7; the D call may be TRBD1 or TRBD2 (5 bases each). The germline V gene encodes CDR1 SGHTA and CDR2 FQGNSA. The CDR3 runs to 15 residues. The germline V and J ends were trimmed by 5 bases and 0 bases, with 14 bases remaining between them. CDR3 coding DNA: TGTGCCAGCAGCATTATCCGGGACGCCTCCTACGAGCAGTACTTC. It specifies CASSIIRDASYEQYF.

The CDR3 sequence: CASSHGQGGNEKLFF. The CDR3 DNA follows: TGCGCCAGCAGCCACGGACAGGGGGGAAATGAAAAACTGTTTTTT. V is TRBV4-3 and J is TRBJ1-4; 10 bases line up with TRBD1. The CDR3 is made up of 15 amino acids. The trim removed 3 bases at V and 5 bases at J, leaving 3 bases unmatched. The germline gives CDR1 LGHNA, CDR2 YSLEER.

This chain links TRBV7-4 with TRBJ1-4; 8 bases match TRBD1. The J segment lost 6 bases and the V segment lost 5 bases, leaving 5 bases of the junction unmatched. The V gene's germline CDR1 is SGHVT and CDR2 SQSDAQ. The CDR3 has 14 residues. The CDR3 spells CASSLPTGDEKLFF. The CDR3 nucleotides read TGTGCCAGCAGCCTACCGACAGGGGATGAAAAACTGTTTTTT.

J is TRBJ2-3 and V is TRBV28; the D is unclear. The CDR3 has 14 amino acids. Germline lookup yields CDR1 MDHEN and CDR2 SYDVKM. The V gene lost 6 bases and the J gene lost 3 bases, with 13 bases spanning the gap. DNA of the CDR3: TGTGCCAGCAGGACTCTTGCGTGGACAGATACGCAGTATTTT. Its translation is CASRTLAWTDTQYF.

CDR3 in amino acids: CASSLVVGQGTHYGYTF. CDR3 nucleotides: TGTGCCAGCAGCTTAGTAGTAGGACAGGGGACACACTATGGCTACACCTTC. The V and J genes are TRBV7-8 and TRBJ1-2; 9 nucleotides match TRBD1. V shed 1 base and J 3 bases; nucleotides not matched to a gene: 9. The CDR3 has 17 amino acids. Germline V gives CDR1 SGHVS, CDR2 FQNEAQ.

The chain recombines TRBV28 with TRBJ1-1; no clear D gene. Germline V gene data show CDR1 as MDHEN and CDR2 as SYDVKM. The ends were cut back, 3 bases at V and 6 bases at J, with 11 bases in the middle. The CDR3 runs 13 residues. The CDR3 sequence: CASSFHPDPEAFF. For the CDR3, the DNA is TGTGCCAGCAGTTTCCATCCGGACCCTGAAGCTTTCTTT.

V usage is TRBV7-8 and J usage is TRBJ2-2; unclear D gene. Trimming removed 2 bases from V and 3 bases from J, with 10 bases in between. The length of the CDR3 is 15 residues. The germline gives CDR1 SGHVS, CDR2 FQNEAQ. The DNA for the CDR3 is TGTGCCAGCAGCTTACAGGACCGAGACACCGGGGAGCTGTTTTTT. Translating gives CASSLQDRDTGELFF.

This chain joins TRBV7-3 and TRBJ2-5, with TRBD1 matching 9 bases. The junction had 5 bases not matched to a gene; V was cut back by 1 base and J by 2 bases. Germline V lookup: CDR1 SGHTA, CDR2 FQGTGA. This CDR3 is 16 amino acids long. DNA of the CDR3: TGTGCCAGCAGCTTAAACGCGGGGACAGGGCAAGAGACCCAGTACTTC. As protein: CASSLNAGTGQETQYF.

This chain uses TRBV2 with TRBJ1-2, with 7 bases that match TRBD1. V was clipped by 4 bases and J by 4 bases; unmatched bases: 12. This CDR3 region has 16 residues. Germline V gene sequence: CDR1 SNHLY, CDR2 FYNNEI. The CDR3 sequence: CASSVLPGQPPYGYTF. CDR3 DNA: TGTGCCAGCAGTGTCCTCCCGGGACAGCCTCCCTATGGCTACACCTTC. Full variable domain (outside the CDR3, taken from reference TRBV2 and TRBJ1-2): EPEVTQTPSHQVTQMGQEVILRCVPISNHLYFYWYRQILGQKVEFLVSFYNNEISEKSEIFDDQFSVERPDGSNFTLKIRSTKLEDSAMYFCASSVLPGQPPYGYTFGSGTRLTVV.

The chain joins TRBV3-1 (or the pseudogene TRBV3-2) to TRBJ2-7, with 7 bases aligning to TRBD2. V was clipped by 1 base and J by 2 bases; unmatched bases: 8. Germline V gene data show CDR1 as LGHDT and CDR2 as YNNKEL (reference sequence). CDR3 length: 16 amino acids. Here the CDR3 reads CASSQGGGEGAYEQYF. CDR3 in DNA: TGTGCCAGCAGCCAAGGGGGAGGGGAAGGGGCCTACGAGCAGTACTTC.

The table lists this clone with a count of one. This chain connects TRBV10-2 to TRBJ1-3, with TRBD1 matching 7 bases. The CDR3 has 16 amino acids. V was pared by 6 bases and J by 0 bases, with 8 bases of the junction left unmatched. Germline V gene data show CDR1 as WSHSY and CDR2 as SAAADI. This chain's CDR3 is CASSGGQTSSGNTIYF. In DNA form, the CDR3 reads TGCGCCAGCAGCGGGGGACAGACCTCCTCTGGAAACACCATATATTTT.

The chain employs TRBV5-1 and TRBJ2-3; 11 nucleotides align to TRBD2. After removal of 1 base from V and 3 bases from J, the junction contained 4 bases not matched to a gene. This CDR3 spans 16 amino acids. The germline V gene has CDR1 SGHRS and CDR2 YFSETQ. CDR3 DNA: TGCGCCAGCAGCTTGTACGGGACTAGCGGTACAGATACGCAGTATTTT. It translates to CASSLYGTSGTDTQYF.

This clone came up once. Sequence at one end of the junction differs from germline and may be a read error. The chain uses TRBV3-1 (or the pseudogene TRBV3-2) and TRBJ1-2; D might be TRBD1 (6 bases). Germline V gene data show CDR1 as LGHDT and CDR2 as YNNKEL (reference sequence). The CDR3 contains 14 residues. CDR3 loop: CASNQRGQSYGYTF. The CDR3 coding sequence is TGTGCCAGCAACCAACGGGGGCAGAGCTATGGCTACACCTTC.

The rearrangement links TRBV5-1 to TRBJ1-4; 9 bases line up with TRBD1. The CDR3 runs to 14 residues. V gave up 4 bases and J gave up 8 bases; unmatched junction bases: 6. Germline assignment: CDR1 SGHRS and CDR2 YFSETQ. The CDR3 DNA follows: TGCGCCAGCAGCACGGACAGGGGCGGGGAAAAACTGTTTTTT. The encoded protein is CASSTDRGGEKLFF.

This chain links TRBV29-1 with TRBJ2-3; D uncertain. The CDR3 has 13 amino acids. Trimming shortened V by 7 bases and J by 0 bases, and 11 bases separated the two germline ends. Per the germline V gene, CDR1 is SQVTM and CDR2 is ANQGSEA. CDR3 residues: CSAGARSTDTQYF. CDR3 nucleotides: TGCAGCGCTGGAGCGCGGAGCACAGATACGCAGTATTTT.

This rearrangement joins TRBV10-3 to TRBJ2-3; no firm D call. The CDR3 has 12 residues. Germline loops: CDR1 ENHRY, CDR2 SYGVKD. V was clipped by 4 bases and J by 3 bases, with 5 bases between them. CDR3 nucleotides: TGTGCCATCAGTGGGGGAACAGATACGCAGTATTTT. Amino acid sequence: CAISGGTDTQYF.

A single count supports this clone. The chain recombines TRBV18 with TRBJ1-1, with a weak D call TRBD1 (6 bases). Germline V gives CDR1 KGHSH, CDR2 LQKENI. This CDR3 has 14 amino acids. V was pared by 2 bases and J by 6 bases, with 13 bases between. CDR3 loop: CASSPIDGQPEAFF. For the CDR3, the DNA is TGTGCCAGCTCACCAATCGACGGACAGCCTGAAGCTTTCTTT.

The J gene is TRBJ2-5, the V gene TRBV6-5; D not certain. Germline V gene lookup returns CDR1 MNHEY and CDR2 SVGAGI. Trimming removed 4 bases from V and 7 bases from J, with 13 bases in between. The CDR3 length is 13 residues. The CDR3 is CASSSRFDGTQYF. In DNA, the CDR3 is TGTGCCAGCAGTTCCCGTTTTGATGGGACCCAGTACTTC.